The TCR beta chain under discussion was sequenced for a study of T cell responses to AZD1222 COVID-19 vaccine. General study results and limits: Donor demographics were predominantly white British with a female majority; clonal diversity may be underestimated. At baseline, seropositivity was found in only 5 to 7 AZD1222 recipients. Along spike, vaccine-associated CD4 TCRs were found throughout, with dominance at 160-218 and 743-854.

Note on this clone: The antigen remains undetermined.

Assay: immunoSEQ multiplex PCR; the TCRdb copy retains only in-frame clones and omits some. The sample consists of about 200,000 clones, about 93% of them appearing once. The TCR was taken from an adult who received the AZD1222 COVID-19 vaccine. This specimen was peripheral blood, taken 28 days after the second AZD1222 dose.

Written as DNA, the CDR3 is TGTGCCAGCAGCTTGACGCGGAGAAGCTACGAGCAGTACTTC. This codes for CASSLTRRSYEQYF. The chain carries TRBV5-8 and TRBJ2-7; no definite D call. CDR1 SGHTS and CDR2 YDEGEE come from the germline V gene. Trimming stripped 1 base from V and 3 bases from J, with 11 bases between. The CDR3 consists of 14 residues. The full variable domain, in which reference TRBV5-8 and TRBJ2-7 provide the parts outside the CDR3, is EAGVTQSPTHLIKTRGQQATLRCSPISGHTSVYWYQQALGLGLQFLLWYDEGEERNRGNFPPRFSGRQFPNYSSELNVNALELEDSALYLCASSLTRRSYEQYFGPGTRLTVT.